This TCR beta chain appears in the sequencing data of a study of metastatic and nonmetastatic thyroid tumors. Across the study: The comparison covered peripheral blood and tumor or nodule tissue in malignant and benign thyroid patients. Study-level findings and limits: In both blood and tumor samples, TCR beta diversity was reported significantly higher for malignant than benign nodules.

Methods used by the authors: CDR3 was compared across clinicopathological groups, and the resulting differences were used to build a distant-metastasis classifier for papillary thyroid cancer. TCRdb re-clonotyped the PCR reads via MiXCR. For this entry, the V and J calls and clone size follow TCRdb and not the study's own pipeline. The table has about 41,000 clones, more than 25% seen once. V was trimmed by 2 bases and J by 4 bases, leaving 9 bases between them. The V gene's germline CDR1 is KGHSH and CDR2 LQKENI. CDR3 length: 13 amino acids. Each patient went into thyroid surgery without having received any treatment. This clone is labeled as medium-sized. Its target is unknown.

Sequencing input: blood. The gene calls are TRBV18 and TRBJ2-7; D unresolved. The sequence was collected from a male donor with papillary thyroid cancer or a benign thyroid nodule (not recorded which). Some clones in this sample may be carry-over from other donors' samples. The chain's CDR3 is CASSPGNTYEQYF. The CDR3 DNA reads TGTGCCAGCTCACCAGGGAATACATACGAGCAGTACTTC.